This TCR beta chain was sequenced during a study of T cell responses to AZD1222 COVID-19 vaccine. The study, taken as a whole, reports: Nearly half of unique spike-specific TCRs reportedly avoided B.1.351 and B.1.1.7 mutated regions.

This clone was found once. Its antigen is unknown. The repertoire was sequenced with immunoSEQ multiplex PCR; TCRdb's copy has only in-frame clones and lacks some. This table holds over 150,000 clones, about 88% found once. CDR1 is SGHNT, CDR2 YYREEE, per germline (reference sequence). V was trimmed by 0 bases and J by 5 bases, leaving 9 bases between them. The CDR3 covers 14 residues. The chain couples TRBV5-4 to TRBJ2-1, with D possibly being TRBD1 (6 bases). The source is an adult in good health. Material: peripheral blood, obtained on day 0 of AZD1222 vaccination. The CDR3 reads CASSLDRANNEQFF. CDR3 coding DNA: TGTGCCAGCAGCTTGGACAGGGCCAACAATGAGCAGTTCTTC.